Presented here are 31 T cell receptor beta chains from one specimen sequenced in a study of long-term antiretroviral therapy in people with HIV. Sequencing relied on immunoSEQ assay v3.0, run at survey level. The table came from immunoSEQ multiplex PCR; TCRdb's copy has only in-frame clones and leaves some out. Of under 14,000 clones in the sample, around 85% were seen once. The specimen was unsorted PBMCs, collected 1.8 years after starting antiretroviral therapy. The receptors were sampled from a man aged 40-55 years with HIV.

This clone was picked up one time. The chain combines TRBV7-9 with TRBJ2-7; unclear D gene. The germline gives CDR1 SEHNR, CDR2 FQNEAQ (reference sequence). V shed 2 bases and J shed 4 bases, with 12 bases lying between them. This CDR3 contains 14 residues. The CDR3 nucleotides are TGTGCCAGCAGCTTAATACTGGAAGAATACGAGCAGTACTTC. Translation: CASSLILEEYEQYF.

This clone showed up just once. J is TRBJ2-7 and V is TRBV10-3; D unresolved. CDR1 and CDR2 (germline): ENHRY, SYGVKD. The CDR3 has 11 amino acids. Trimming pared 3 bases from V and 5 bases from J, leaving 5 bases between. In nucleotides, the CDR3 is TGTGCCATCAGTGAATACCACGAGCAGTACTTC. Its protein is CAISEYHEQYF.

V and J are TRBV30 and TRBJ2-1, with D tentatively TRBD1 or TRBD2 (5 bases each). This CDR3 comprises 13 residues. V was clipped by 7 bases and J by 4 bases, with 14 bases between them. The germline gives CDR1 GTSNPN, CDR2 SVGIG (reference sequence). The CDR3 DNA reads TGTGCCTCCAGCTGGGACCTATACAATGAGCAGTTCTTC. This gives the protein CASSWDLYNEQFF. Variable domain in full (rest from reference TRBV30 and TRBJ2-1): SQTIHQWPATLVQPVGSPLSLECTVEGTSNPNLYWYRQAAGRGLQLLFYSVGIGQISSEVPQNLSASRPQDRQFILSSKKLLLSDSGFYLCASSWDLYNEQFFGPGTRLTVL.

The chain couples TRBV21-1 to TRBJ2-7; the table's D gene call, TRBD2, was not cross checked with the DNA. TRBV21-1 is deemed a pseudogene. The CDR3 sequence is 19 residues long. CDR3 sequence reads: CASSKPQTSGRADGREQYF. DNA of the CDR3: TGTGCCAGCAGCAAACCTCAGACTAGCGGGAGGGCAGATGGTCGCGAGCAGTACTTC.

This chain connects TRBV5-1 to TRBJ1-5, with a weak D call TRBD1 (5 bases). The germline V and J ends were trimmed by 4 bases and 2 bases, with 13 bases remaining between them. Germline V gene data show CDR1 as SGHRS and CDR2 as YFSETQ. The CDR3 is made up of 15 amino acids. CDR3 sequence reads: CASSPGGRGNQPQHF. The CDR3 DNA follows: TGCGCCAGCAGCCCAGGAGGCAGGGGCAATCAGCCCCAGCATTTT. The full variable domain, its missing parts supplied by reference TRBV5-1 and TRBJ1-5, is KAGVTQTPRYLIKTRGQQVTLSCSPISGHRSVSWYQQTPGQGLQFLFEYFSETQRNKGNFPGRFSGRQFSNSRSEMNVSTLELGDSALYLCASSPGGRGNQPQHFGDGTRLSIL.

This clone was detected once. The genes are TRBV28 and TRBJ1-2; the D is unclear. This CDR3 is built from 13 residues. Germline CDR1 reads MDHEN; CDR2 reads SYDVKM. V lost 8 bases, J lost 0 bases, and 10 bases lay in between. Here the CDR3 reads CASRDLANYGYTF. In nucleotides, the CDR3 is TGTGCCAGCCGAGACTTAGCTAACTATGGCTACACCTTC.

J is TRBJ1-2 and V is TRBV7-8; perhaps TRBD1 as D (5 bases). This CDR3 contains 15 residues. Germline CDR1 and CDR2: SGHVS and FQNEAQ. The V and J ends lost 1 base and 6 bases respectively, with 15 bases between them. Here the CDR3 reads CASSLERGRANGYTF. CDR3 nucleotides: TGTGCCAGCAGCTTAGAGAGGGGCAGGGCGAATGGCTACACCTTC.

The V gene is TRBV28, the J gene TRBJ2-5; D is perhaps TRBD1 or TRBD2 (5 bases each). V was cut by 4 bases and J by 6 bases, with 33 bases left in between. The CDR3 length is 20 residues. CDR1 and CDR2 from the germline V gene are MDHEN and SYDVKM. The CDR3 DNA sequence: TGTGCCAGCAGTTCTACCCCAACGGGATTCAGGGACCCCTCTGAACAGACCCAGTACTTC. It yields the protein CASSSTPTGFRDPSEQTQYF.

This clone is deemed medium-sized. This rearrangement joins TRBV7-6 to TRBJ1-1, with D possibly matching TRBD1 (5 bases). The CDR3 is 15 amino acids. Germline values: CDR1 SGHVS, CDR2 FNYEAQ. V lost 2 bases, J lost 0 bases, and 10 bases lay in between. Written as DNA, the CDR3 is TGTGCCAGCAGCTTACCACCAGGGATGAACACTGAAGCTTTCTTT. Amino acids: CASSLPPGMNTEAFF.

V is TRBV10-3 and J is TRBJ2-1, with 12 bases fitting TRBD2. With V trimmed by 0 bases and J by 7 bases, 4 bases remained unmatched. CDR1 is ENHRY and CDR2 is SYGVKD in the germline V gene. The CDR3 sequence is 16 residues long. In DNA, the CDR3 is TGTGCCATCAGTGAGTCGATCACTAGCGGGAGGAATGAGCAGTTCTTC. It encodes CAISESITSGRNEQFF.

The genes are TRBV29-1 and TRBJ1-2; no clear D. Germline V gene data show CDR1 as SQVTM and CDR2 as ANQGSEA. Between the trimmed V and J ends, which lost 0 bases and 4 bases, there was a span of 9 bases. CDR3 length: 13 residues. CDR3 DNA: TGCAGCGTTGAAGAGGACGGCCTCTATGGCTACACCTTC. Amino acid sequence: CSVEEDGLYGYTF.

V usage is TRBV5-1 and J usage is TRBJ2-1; D may be TRBD1 (6 bases). Germline V CDR1 and CDR2: SGHRS, YFSETQ. V dropped 1 base and J dropped 3 bases, with 11 bases sitting between them. CDR3 size: 15 residues. CDR3 bases: TGCGCCAGCAGCTTGAGGCAGGGGAACTACAATGAGCAGTTCTTC. The encoded protein is CASSLRQGNYNEQFF.

V gene TRBV5-1 combines with J gene TRBJ1-5; tentatively, D is TRBD1 (6 bases). CDR3 size: 13 residues. Trimming took off 2 bases at V and 7 bases at J, with 10 bases between the two ends. Germline CDR1 is SGHRS and CDR2 is YFSETQ. The CDR3 DNA sequence: TGCGCCAGCAGCTTAGGGGGAGGACAGCCCCAGCATTTT. Translation: CASSLGGGQPQHF.

This chain connects TRBV28 to TRBJ2-5, with 12 bases identical to TRBD2. The V gene end was trimmed by 3 bases and the J gene end by 0 bases; junction bases not matched to a gene: 5. This CDR3 contains 17 residues. Looked up from germline, CDR1 is MDHEN and CDR2 is SYDVKM. This chain's CDR3 is CASSLSRTSGNQETQYF. For the CDR3, the DNA is TGTGCCAGCAGTTTGTCACGGACTAGCGGGAACCAAGAGACCCAGTACTTC.

V usage is TRBV18 and J usage is TRBJ2-5, with 9 nucleotides matching TRBD1. Germline-derived CDR1 and CDR2 are KGHSH and LQKENI. CDR3 length equals 18 residues. J lost 1 base, V lost 1 base, and 10 bases had no gene match. CDR3 sequence (DNA): TGTGCCAGCTCACCACGAGCCGGGACAGGGTTGTCCCAAGAGACCCAGTACTTC. Amino acids: CASSPRAGTGLSQETQYF. Full variable domain (remainder filled in from reference TRBV18 and TRBJ2-5): NAGVMQNPRHLVRRRGQEARLRCSPMKGHSHVYWYRQLPEEGLKFMVYLQKENIIDESGMPKERFSAEFPKEGPSILRIQQVVRGDSAAYFCASSPRAGTGLSQETQYFGPGTRLLVL.

The chain is built from TRBV5-4 and TRBJ1-3; D uncertain. Germline loops: CDR1 SGHNT, CDR2 YYREEE (reference sequence). Trimming took off 4 bases at V and 0 bases at J, with 11 bases between the two ends. The CDR3 consists of 15 residues. The CDR3 DNA follows: TGTGCCAGCAGCCGGATGGTCGGCTCTGGAAACACCATATATTTT. This codes for CASSRMVGSGNTIYF.

This chain uses TRBV25-1 with TRBJ2-7; no clear D. CDR3 length equals 15 residues. The ends were cut back, 6 bases at V and 0 bases at J, with 15 bases in the middle. Germline-derived CDR1 and CDR2 are MGHDK and SYGVNS. DNA of the CDR3: TGTGCCAGCAGCCTCTTGGGCGAAACCTCCTACGAGCAGTACTTC. Translated, it gives CASSLLGETSYEQYF.

The gene calls are TRBV5-1 and TRBJ2-2, with D perhaps being TRBD1 or TRBD2 (5 bases each). The CDR3 is made up of 13 amino acids. Germline lookup yields CDR1 SGHRS and CDR2 YFSETQ. V lost 0 bases to trimming and J lost 5 bases, with 5 bases between them. As DNA, the CDR3 is TGCGCCAGCAGCTTGGGGGGGACCGGGGAGCTGTTTTTT. Protein sequence: CASSLGGTGELFF.

This clone was seen just once. The chain joins TRBV11-2 to TRBJ2-5; D possibly matches TRBD1 or TRBD2 (6 bases each). Germline CDR1 and CDR2: SGHAT and FQNNGV. V gave up 1 base and J gave up 5 bases, with 11 bases separating them. This CDR3 contains 14 residues. The CDR3 coding sequence is TGTGCCAGCAGCTTAGCGGGGGCAGTGGAGACCCAGTACTTC. Amino acids: CASSLAGAVETQYF.

The chain recombines TRBV28 with TRBJ1-5, with 8 bases identical to TRBD1. CDR3 length: 14 amino acids. V shed 5 bases, J shed 4 bases, and the junction held 4 bases outside the gene matches. CDR1 is MDHEN and CDR2 is SYDVKM in the germline V gene. The CDR3 region has the DNA TGTGCCAGCAGTCTTAGACAGGGGAATCAGCCCCAGCATTTT. As protein: CASSLRQGNQPQHF.

The chain recombines TRBV5-4 with TRBJ2-7, with 11 bases that match TRBD2. J lost 7 bases, V lost 4 bases, and 4 bases had no gene match. This CDR3 contains 13 residues. CDR1 and CDR2 (germline): SGHNT, YYREEE (reference sequence). The CDR3 bases are TGTGCCAGCAGCAAACTAGCGGGAGAGGAGCAGTACTTC. Its protein product is CASSKLAGEEQYF.

V gene TRBV29-1 combines with J gene TRBJ2-3; perhaps TRBD1 as D (7 bases). This CDR3 comprises 16 residues. V was trimmed by 1 base and J by 3 bases, leaving 17 bases between them. Germline CDR1 is SQVTM and CDR2 is ANQGSEA. CDR3 loop: CSVEGGLRDRTDTQYF. The CDR3 DNA reads TGCAGCGTTGAAGGAGGACTGCGGGACAGAACAGATACGCAGTATTTT.

The rearrangement uses TRBV29-1 and TRBJ1-4; D gene unclear. CDR3 length: 15 amino acids. Germline CDR1 is SQVTM and CDR2 is ANQGSEA. V lost 0 bases to trimming and J lost 2 bases, with 10 bases between them. DNA for the CDR3: TGCAGCGTTGAAGATCAGTGGAGTACTAATGAAAAACTGTTTTTT. This codes for CSVEDQWSTNEKLFF.

The chain employs TRBV19 and TRBJ1-2; weak D call: TRBD1 (5 bases). This CDR3 has 14 residues. Trimming removed 3 bases from V and 0 bases from J, with 8 bases in between. CDR1 and CDR2 (germline): LNHDA, SQIVND (reference sequence). CDR3 in amino acids: CASSMGLTNYGYTF. The CDR3 region has the DNA TGTGCCAGTAGTATGGGACTTACTAACTATGGCTACACCTTC. The whole variable domain, filled in from reference TRBV19 and TRBJ1-2, reads DGGITQSPKYLFRKEGQNVTLSCEQNLNHDAMYWYRQDPGQGLRLIYYSQIVNDFQKGDIAEGYSVSREKKESFPLTVTSAQKNPTAFYLCASSMGLTNYGYTFGSGTRLTVV.

This rearrangement joins TRBV18 to TRBJ2-7; D perhaps matches TRBD2 (5 bases). Germline CDR1 KGHSH, CDR2 LQKENI. V lost 3 bases, J lost 3 bases, and 6 bases lay in between. The CDR3 covers 12 residues. In nucleotides, the CDR3 is TGTGCCAGCTCACCGGGGAGCTACGAGCAGTACTTC. It encodes CASSPGSYEQYF.

The CDR3 DNA reads as TGTGCCAGCAGTCCTACAGGGGCTTTATCCTACGAGCAGTACTTC. Its protein is CASSPTGALSYEQYF. This chain connects TRBV25-1 to TRBJ2-7, with 7 bases that match TRBD1. With 5 bases clipped from V and 1 base from J, the junction kept 8 bases outside the gene matches. The CDR3 is 15 residues long. The germline CDR1 and CDR2 sequences are MGHDK and SYGVNS.

V is TRBV27 and J is TRBJ2-1, with 8 nucleotides matching TRBD2. V shed 6 bases, J shed 6 bases, and the junction held 10 bases outside the gene matches. Germline V CDR1 and CDR2: MNHEY, SMNVEV (reference sequence). This CDR3 has 15 amino acids. Here the CDR3 reads CASRRGVGFFNEQFF. In DNA, the CDR3 is TGTGCCAGCAGGCGGGGGGTCGGATTCTTCAATGAGCAGTTCTTC.

The chain recombines TRBV9 with TRBJ2-7; 13 nucleotides align to TRBD2. The CDR3 contains 16 residues. Trimming took 3 bases from V and 2 from J; bases not matched to a gene: 5. The germline V gene encodes CDR1 SGDLS and CDR2 YYNGEE. The CDR3 here is CASSGGLAGVAYEQYF. DNA of the CDR3: TGTGCCAGCAGCGGCGGACTAGCGGGAGTCGCCTACGAGCAGTACTTC.

V is TRBV7-2 and J is TRBJ2-1; D unclear. Germline loops: CDR1 SGHTA, CDR2 FQGNSA. Trimming removed 5 bases at V and 9 bases at J, with 8 bases between. This CDR3 region has 11 residues. DNA of the CDR3: TGTGCCAGCAGCCGCGGTGCTGAGCAGTTCTTC. It encodes CASSRGAEQFF.

V usage is TRBV9 and J usage is TRBJ2-5; 9 bases are shared with TRBD1. This CDR3 has 16 amino acids. The germline gives CDR1 SGDLS, CDR2 YYNGEE. The J segment lost 2 bases and the V segment lost 4 bases, leaving 9 bases of the junction unmatched. This CDR3 is CASSTTGTGNQETQYF. The CDR3 nucleotides are TGTGCCAGCAGCACAACCGGGACAGGGAATCAAGAGACCCAGTACTTC.

Sample share makes this clone large (0.1 to 1%). This chain's CDR3 is CASSLTDRGASTEAFF. CDR3 nucleotide sequence: TGTGCCAGCAGCTTGACGGACAGGGGGGCTAGCACTGAAGCTTTCTTT. The chain recombines TRBV7-3 with TRBJ1-1; TRBD1 matches at 10 bases. With 3 bases clipped from V and 4 bases from J, the junction kept 8 bases outside the gene matches. Germline V gives CDR1 SGHTA, CDR2 FQGTGA. CDR3 length: 16 amino acids.